This is a list of T cell receptor beta chains from one sample in a study of beta chain features in type 1 diabetes. TCRdb keeps only in-frame clones here, not all; method: immunoSEQ multiplex PCR. Here the sample spans 850,000 to 900,000 clones, 17% being singletons. The sequencing input was naive CD4+ T cells from blood. Receptors originate from a woman aged 18-35 years in good health. Both conserved end residues are part of each CDR3. Each record gives: V gene, D gene, clone size, J gene, CDR3 protein, CDR3 DNA. D genes are given only for firm matches. Not all rows give a size; the values are once, few, many and, for expanded clones, a class.

v_call: TRBV5-5; d_call: TRBD2; clone_size: few; j_call: TRBJ2-7; cdr3_aa: CASSPGLAGTYEQYF; cdr3_nt: TGTGCCAGCAGCCCCGGACTAGCGGGGACCTACGAGCAGTACTTC
v_call: TRBV9; d_call: TRBD1; clone_size: few; j_call: TRBJ2-7; cdr3_aa: CASSIAGGREQYF; cdr3_nt: TGTGCCAGCAGCATCGCAGGGGGTCGGGAGCAGTACTTC
v_call: TRBV2; d_call: -; clone_size: few; j_call: TRBJ1-2; cdr3_aa: CASNAQGRGDGYTF; cdr3_nt: TGTGCCAGCAATGCCCAGGGGAGAGGGGATGGCTACACCTTC
v_call: TRBV28; d_call: TRBD1; clone_size: -; j_call: TRBJ1-4; cdr3_aa: CASRQGAEEKLFF; cdr3_nt: TGTGCCAGCAGACAGGGGGCGGAGGAAAAACTGTTTTTT
v_call: TRBV7-2; d_call: TRBD1; clone_size: -; j_call: TRBJ2-2; cdr3_aa: CASSLRGHSTGELFF; cdr3_nt: TGTGCCAGCAGCTTAAGGGGGCATAGCACCGGGGAGCTGTTTTTT
v_call: TRBV9; d_call: -; clone_size: -; j_call: TRBJ2-5; cdr3_aa: CASSAGSQETQYF; cdr3_nt: TGTGCCAGCAGCGCCGGGAGCCAAGAGACCCAGTACTTC
v_call: TRBV28; d_call: TRBD2; clone_size: -; j_call: TRBJ2-3; cdr3_aa: CASSLFGRGGQDTQYF; cdr3_nt: TGTGCCAGCAGTTTATTTGGGAGGGGTGGGCAAGATACGCAGTATTTT
v_call: TRBV15; d_call: -; clone_size: -; j_call: TRBJ2-1; cdr3_aa: CATSRVEGLLDYNEQFF; cdr3_nt: TGTGCCACCAGCAGAGTTGAGGGACTGCTCGACTACAATGAGCAGTTCTTC
v_call: TRBV4-1; d_call: TRBD2; clone_size: -; j_call: TRBJ2-5; cdr3_aa: CASRNSGSYQETQYF; cdr3_nt: TGCGCCAGCCGGAATAGCGGGAGCTACCAAGAGACCCAGTACTTC
v_call: TRBV15; d_call: -; clone_size: few; j_call: TRBJ2-2; cdr3_aa: CATSRATDSTGELFF; cdr3_nt: TGTGCCACCAGCAGAGCGACCGACAGCACCGGGGAGCTGTTTTTT
v_call: TRBV16; d_call: -; clone_size: -; j_call: TRBJ2-7; cdr3_aa: CASSQSGTGYEQYF; cdr3_nt: TGTGCCAGCAGCCAATCTGGGACGGGATACGAGCAGTACTTC
v_call: TRBV10-3; d_call: -; clone_size: few; j_call: TRBJ1-5; cdr3_aa: CAISEGGTNQPQHF; cdr3_nt: TGTGCCATCAGTGAGGGGGGTACCAATCAGCCCCAGCATTTT
v_call: TRBV7-9; d_call: -; clone_size: -; j_call: TRBJ2-1; cdr3_aa: CASKGYSEGDEQFF; cdr3_nt: TGTGCCAGCAAAGGCTATAGTGAAGGCGATGAGCAGTTCTTC
v_call: TRBV7-9; d_call: TRBD1; clone_size: -; j_call: TRBJ1-1; cdr3_aa: CASSLGQGAETEAFF; cdr3_nt: TGTGCCAGCAGCTTAGGACAGGGGGCTGAGACTGAAGCTTTCTTT
v_call: TRBV28; d_call: TRBD1; clone_size: once; j_call: TRBJ1-1; cdr3_aa: CASSSGQGNTEAFF; cdr3_nt: TGTGCCAGCAGTTCGGGACAGGGGAACACTGAAGCTTTCTTT
v_call: TRBV5-6; d_call: -; clone_size: -; j_call: TRBJ2-2; cdr3_aa: CASSALGRATGELFF; cdr3_nt: TGTGCCAGCAGCGCATTGGGGCGCGCCACCGGGGAGCTGTTTTTT
v_call: TRBV28; d_call: -; clone_size: -; j_call: TRBJ1-5; cdr3_aa: CASIGGPMSPNQPQHF; cdr3_nt: TGTGCCAGCATTGGGGGCCCCATGTCCCCGAATCAGCCCCAGCATTTT
v_call: TRBV5-1; d_call: TRBD1; clone_size: -; j_call: TRBJ2-7; cdr3_aa: CASKGGTGPYEQYF; cdr3_nt: TGCGCCAGCAAGGGCGGGACAGGGCCCTACGAGCAGTACTTC
v_call: TRBV7-9; d_call: -; clone_size: -; j_call: TRBJ1-3; cdr3_aa: CASSSTASSGNTIYF; cdr3_nt: TGTGCCAGCAGCTCGACAGCAAGCTCTGGAAACACCATATATTTT
v_call: TRBV28; d_call: -; clone_size: few; j_call: TRBJ1-2; cdr3_aa: CASTHGVDSYGYTF; cdr3_nt: TGTGCCAGCACCCACGGGGTCGACAGCTATGGCTACACCTTC
v_call: TRBV18; d_call: -; clone_size: -; j_call: TRBJ2-7; cdr3_aa: CASSPQTYEQYF; cdr3_nt: TGTGCCAGCTCACCACAAACTTACGAGCAGTACTTC
v_call: TRBV5-1; d_call: TRBD2; clone_size: few; j_call: TRBJ2-1; cdr3_aa: CASRSLAGYNEQFF; cdr3_nt: TGCGCCAGCAGATCACTAGCGGGATACAATGAGCAGTTCTTC
v_call: TRBV6-5; d_call: TRBD2; clone_size: -; j_call: TRBJ2-1; cdr3_aa: CASSASGRVNEQFF; cdr3_nt: TGTGCCAGCAGCGCTAGCGGGAGGGTAAATGAGCAGTTCTTC
v_call: TRBV6-5; d_call: -; clone_size: few; j_call: TRBJ2-1; cdr3_aa: CASSYSAYNEQFF; cdr3_nt: TGTGCCAGCAGTTACTCCGCATACAATGAGCAGTTCTTC
v_call: TRBV7-2; d_call: -; clone_size: few; j_call: TRBJ2-7; cdr3_aa: CASSLAGGTYEQYF; cdr3_nt: TGTGCCAGCAGCTTAGCTGGGGGGACCTACGAGCAGTACTTC
v_call: TRBV15; d_call: TRBD1; clone_size: few; j_call: TRBJ2-3; cdr3_aa: CATSRDGTAKSHGTQYF; cdr3_nt: TGTGCCACCAGCAGAGACGGGACAGCCAAATCTCATGGTACGCAGTATTTT
v_call: TRBV10-3; d_call: -; clone_size: few; j_call: TRBJ1-5; cdr3_aa: CANGGGGDQPQHF; cdr3_nt: TGTGCCAACGGCGGGGGCGGGGATCAGCCCCAGCATTTT
v_call: TRBV6-6; d_call: -; clone_size: -; j_call: TRBJ1-5; cdr3_aa: CASSYDGTGNQPQHF; cdr3_nt: TGTGCCAGCAGTTACGACGGGACTGGCAATCAGCCCCAGCATTTT
v_call: TRBV6-5; d_call: -; clone_size: -; j_call: TRBJ2-1; cdr3_aa: CASSYNSYNEQFF; cdr3_nt: TGTGCCAGCAGTTACAATTCCTACAATGAGCAGTTCTTC
v_call: TRBV6-5; d_call: -; clone_size: -; j_call: TRBJ1-2; cdr3_aa: CASSYSLADNYGYTF; cdr3_nt: TGTGCCAGCAGTTACTCGTTAGCGGATAACTATGGCTACACCTTC
v_call: TRBV29-1; d_call: TRBD1; clone_size: -; j_call: TRBJ1-1; cdr3_aa: CSVGQGNTEAFF; cdr3_nt: TGCAGCGTCGGACAGGGGAACACTGAAGCTTTCTTT
v_call: TRBV7-9; d_call: -; clone_size: -; j_call: TRBJ1-5; cdr3_aa: CASSQGGSNQPQHF; cdr3_nt: TGTGCCAGCAGCCAGGGTGGGAGCAATCAGCCCCAGCATTTT
v_call: TRBV5-1; d_call: TRBD2; clone_size: few; j_call: TRBJ2-5; cdr3_aa: CASSLRLASETQYF; cdr3_nt: TGCGCCAGCAGCCTTAGACTAGCATCAGAGACCCAGTACTTC
v_call: TRBV5-6; d_call: -; clone_size: -; j_call: TRBJ1-2; cdr3_aa: CASSLAFGYTF; cdr3_nt: TGTGCCAGCAGCTTAGCTTTTGGCTACACCTTC
v_call: TRBV9; d_call: -; clone_size: -; j_call: TRBJ2-1; cdr3_aa: CASSVEGSGSYNEQFF; cdr3_nt: TGTGCCAGCAGCGTAGAGGGTAGCGGCTCCTACAATGAGCAGTTCTTC
v_call: TRBV11-1; d_call: -; clone_size: -; j_call: TRBJ2-1; cdr3_aa: CASSFRGTSYNEQFF; cdr3_nt: TGTGCCAGCAGCTTTCGGGGGACCTCCTACAATGAGCAGTTCTTC
v_call: TRBV29-1; d_call: -; clone_size: -; j_call: TRBJ2-2; cdr3_aa: CSVKQGGLAGELFF; cdr3_nt: TGCAGCGTTAAACAGGGAGGCTTGGCCGGGGAGCTGTTTTTT
v_call: TRBV28; d_call: -; clone_size: -; j_call: TRBJ1-2; cdr3_aa: CASSSKTGKRLDGYTF; cdr3_nt: TGTGCCAGCAGTTCGAAAACAGGGAAGAGGTTGGATGGCTACACCTTC
v_call: TRBV20-1; d_call: TRBD2; clone_size: -; j_call: TRBJ2-1; cdr3_aa: CSALIAGEEFF; cdr3_nt: TGCAGTGCTCTGATAGCGGGAGAAGAATTCTTC
v_call: TRBV7-2; d_call: TRBD1; clone_size: few; j_call: TRBJ2-5; cdr3_aa: CASSQTGGETQYF; cdr3_nt: TGTGCCAGCAGCCAGACAGGGGGAGAGACCCAGTACTTC
v_call: TRBV10-2; d_call: -; clone_size: -; j_call: TRBJ2-5; cdr3_aa: CASSLQRGQETQYF; cdr3_nt: TGCGCCAGCAGTCTTCAGAGGGGCCAAGAGACCCAGTACTTC
v_call: TRBV18; d_call: -; clone_size: -; j_call: TRBJ1-2; cdr3_aa: CASTFIDRDIGYTF; cdr3_nt: TGTGCCAGCACCTTCATAGACAGAGATATCGGCTACACCTTC
v_call: TRBV15; d_call: -; clone_size: -; j_call: TRBJ2-3; cdr3_aa: CATSRDGALWDTQYF; cdr3_nt: TGTGCCACCAGCAGAGATGGGGCCCTTTGGGATACGCAGTATTTT
v_call: TRBV6-5; d_call: -; clone_size: -; j_call: TRBJ2-1; cdr3_aa: CASSSSSYNEQFF; cdr3_nt: TGTGCCAGCAGTTCAAGTTCCTACAATGAGCAGTTCTTC
v_call: TRBV28; d_call: -; clone_size: -; j_call: TRBJ2-7; cdr3_aa: CASSLSGAVWYF; cdr3_nt: TGTGCCAGCAGTTTATCGGGGGCGGTATGGTACTTC
v_call: TRBV7-3; d_call: -; clone_size: few; j_call: TRBJ2-1; cdr3_aa: CASSPEGGGYYNEQFF; cdr3_nt: TGTGCCAGCAGCCCCGAAGGCGGAGGGTACTACAATGAGCAGTTCTTC
v_call: TRBV28; d_call: -; clone_size: -; j_call: TRBJ2-7; cdr3_aa: CASRQTREQYF; cdr3_nt: TGTGCCAGCAGACAAACTCGCGAGCAGTACTTC
v_call: TRBV2; d_call: -; clone_size: few; j_call: TRBJ2-3; cdr3_aa: CASSESTSHAQYF; cdr3_nt: TGTGCCAGCAGTGAATCGACGAGTCACGCGCAGTATTTT
v_call: TRBV2; d_call: -; clone_size: few; j_call: TRBJ2-1; cdr3_aa: CASTGERASYNEQFF; cdr3_nt: TGTGCCAGCACCGGTGAGCGGGCCTCCTACAATGAGCAGTTCTTC
v_call: TRBV19; d_call: -; clone_size: few; j_call: TRBJ2-2; cdr3_aa: CASSSLTGELFF; cdr3_nt: TGTGCCAGTAGTAGTCTCACCGGGGAGCTGTTTTTT
v_call: TRBV7-2; d_call: TRBD2; clone_size: -; j_call: TRBJ2-3; cdr3_aa: CASSRLAGEWDTQYF; cdr3_nt: TGTGCCAGCAGCCGACTAGCGGGAGAGTGGGATACGCAGTATTTT
v_call: TRBV7-2; d_call: -; clone_size: few; j_call: TRBJ2-5; cdr3_aa: CASSLRSGLRVFRETQYF; cdr3_nt: TGTGCCAGCAGCTTGAGATCAGGGTTGAGGGTATTCCGGGAGACCCAGTACTTC
v_call: TRBV9; d_call: -; clone_size: few; j_call: TRBJ2-5; cdr3_aa: CASSAGGPGQETQYF; cdr3_nt: TGTGCCAGCAGTGCAGGAGGGCCGGGGCAAGAGACCCAGTACTTC
v_call: TRBV4-2; d_call: TRBD2; clone_size: few; j_call: TRBJ2-1; cdr3_aa: CASSQILADYNEQFF; cdr3_nt: TGTGCCAGCAGCCAAATACTAGCGGACTACAATGAGCAGTTCTTC